This T cell receptor (beta chain) was sequenced in a study of T cell repertoires in cytomegalovirus infection. Study as a whole: CMV epitopes used comprised recently identified HLA-C-restricted ones and well-studied HLA-B-restricted ones. It can be stated that public TCR beta signatures indicated CMV infection as well as a matching HLA type.

TCRdb called the reads again in MiXCR, with one record for every CDR3 protein. The sample records just under 500,000 distinct CDR3 sequences, 25% to 35% being singletons. Comments on this clonotype: The antigen is not known.

Germline V gene data show CDR1 as MGHRA and CDR2 as YSYEKL. This CDR3 has 17 residues. Trimming removed 3 bases from V and 4 bases from J; junction bases left unmatched: 9. The TCR comes from a human donor in good health (CMV status not recorded). Some clones in this sample may be carry-over from other donors' samples. V usage is TRBV4-1 and J usage is TRBJ1-1, with 12 bases aligning to TRBD1. This sample comprised cultured PBMCs, obtained from culture after CMV antigen stimulation. The CDR3 loop reads CASSHPGQGARGTEAFF. The CDR3 nucleotides are TGCGCCAGCAGCCATCCGGGACAGGGGGCGAGGGGCACTGAAGCTTTCTTT.